This is a list of T cell receptor beta chains from one sample in a study of early T cells in non-severe SARS-CoV-2 infection. TCRdb itself ran the 5' RACE reads through MiXCR, one entry per CDR3 protein. The repertoire holds around 46,000 distinct CDR3 sequences, over 5% seen once, with under 7% in the top ten. The material was whole blood, obtained at baseline. The receptors derive from an adult who was a healthcare worker with PCR-confirmed SARS-CoV-2 infection or an uninfected control (not recorded which). CDR3s include the opening cysteine and the closing phenylalanine or tryptophan. The D gene is left open where the match is weak. Size tells how often a clone was seen (once, few, many) or the class of an expanded clone, and some rows leave it out.

j_call,clone_size,v_call,d_call,cdr3_nt,cdr3_aa
TRBJ1-4,-,TRBV20-1,-,TGCAGTGCATTACCTTCTGAAAAACTGTTTTTT,CSALPSEKLFF
TRBJ1-1,many,TRBV20-1,TRBD1,TGCAGTGCGGGGGGACAGGGTCCAATCGCTTTCTTT,CSAGGQGPIAFF
TRBJ2-1,many,TRBV5-1,TRBD2,TGCGCCAGCGGCAGGACTAGCGGGAGTAATGAGCAGTTCTTC,CASGRTSGSNEQFF
TRBJ2-1,many,TRBV19,-,TGTGCCAGTACCCCAGGCGACAATGAGCAGTTCTTC,CASTPGDNEQFF
TRBJ2-1,-,TRBV7-9,TRBD1,TGTGCCAGCAGCTACGGACAGGGATCCAATGAGCAGTTCTTC,CASSYGQGSNEQFF
TRBJ1-5,many,TRBV20-1,-,TGCAGTGCTAGACAGCCTGTCAATAGCAATCAGCCCCAGCATTTT,CSARQPVNSNQPQHF
TRBJ2-7,-,TRBV5-1,-,TGCGCCAGCAGCTTGGACGGGGCGGTGGACGAGCAGTACTTC,CASSLDGAVDEQYF
TRBJ1-1,few,TRBV10-2,TRBD1,TGCGCCAGCAGGGGACAGGGCGGCACTGAAGCTTTCTTT,CASRGQGGTEAFF
TRBJ2-7,many,TRBV20-1,-,TGCAGTGCTAGTGGGCTAGCCTACGAGCAGTACTTC,CSASGLAYEQYF
TRBJ2-5,few,TRBV28,-,TGTGCCAGCAGTTCGGACAGCATGAACCAAGAGACCCGGTACTTC,CASSSDSMNQETRYF
TRBJ1-2,many,TRBV29-1,-,TGCAGCGTTGCCCAGGCTTCGGCTAACTATGGCTACACCTTC,CSVAQASANYGYTF
TRBJ1-4,few,TRBV6-6,-,TGTGCCAGCGAGGGAGGTGTTAAGGAAAAACTGTTTTTT,CASEGGVKEKLFF
TRBJ2-1,many,TRBV6-5,TRBD2,TGTGCCAGCAAGAGAAGCGGGAGGCACGACAATGAGCAGTTCTTC,CASKRSGRHDNEQFF
TRBJ2-1,-,TRBV18,TRBD2,TGTGCCAGCTCACGCGGGACTAACTACAATGAGCAGTTCTTC,CASSRGTNYNEQFF
TRBJ2-3,-,TRBV7-3,-,TGTGCCAGCAGCCTTGACATCTACACAGATACGCAGTATTTT,CASSLDIYTDTQYF
TRBJ1-4,few,TRBV20-1,-,TGCAGTGCTCCCCGGGACACCCCAACTAATGAAAAACTGTTTTTT,CSAPRDTPTNEKLFF
TRBJ2-7,many,TRBV28,TRBD2,TGTGCCAGCAGTGTCGCGGGAGTCGGGTACGAGCAGTACTTC,CASSVAGVGYEQYF
TRBJ2-5,-,TRBV27,-,TGTGCCAGCAGTACGCCCGCCCGGTACCAAGAGACCCAGTACTTC,CASSTPARYQETQYF
TRBJ1-1,-,TRBV4-1,-,TGCGCCAGCAGTTCGACGGTACGTTTAGGCACTGAAGCTTTCTTT,CASSSTVRLGTEAFF
TRBJ2-3,many,TRBV20-1,TRBD1,TGCAGTGCTAGCGCGCCCGATCAGGGGGTTGGAGGCACAGATACGCAGTATTTT,CSASAPDQGVGGTDTQYF
TRBJ2-2,many,TRBV30,-,TGTGCCTGGAGCGTCAGGGGAGGCACCGGGGAGCTGTTTTTT,CAWSVRGGTGELFF
TRBJ2-2,few,TRBV3-1,TRBD2,TGTGCCAGCAGCCCCGGACTAGCGGGAGGAGGCGGGGAGCTGTTTTTT,CASSPGLAGGGGELFF
TRBJ2-1,few,TRBV5-1,-,TGCGCCACCCACACAGACCCCCTCTCCTACAATGAGCAGTTCTTC,CATHTDPLSYNEQFF
TRBJ2-1,many,TRBV19,-,TGTGCCAGTAGTATGTTTAATGAGCAGTTCTTC,CASSMFNEQFF
TRBJ2-3,many,TRBV6-6,TRBD2,TGTGCCAGCAGTTACTCGGCGGGGGGCGGCACAGATACGCAGTATTTT,CASSYSAGGGTDTQYF
TRBJ2-7,few,TRBV7-2,-,TGTGCCAGCAGCCTACCCGGGACCCCGAGCGAGCAGTACTTC,CASSLPGTPSEQYF
TRBJ2-7,many,TRBV18,-,TGTGCCAGCTCACCGCGACAGCCCGGGCCTTACGAGCAGTACTTC,CASSPRQPGPYEQYF
TRBJ2-1,many,TRBV13,-,TGTGCCAGCAGCTTATCAGCATCGGCGGCGCGGTTCTTC,CASSLSASAARFF
TRBJ1-1,many,TRBV7-9,-,TGTGCCAGCAGGGTCGGGAACACTGAAGCTTTCTTT,CASRVGNTEAFF